The present T cell receptor beta chain was sequenced within a study of T cell responses to AZD1222 COVID-19 vaccine. Study context: Pooling of second doses given at about 4 or about 12 weeks was done.

The ends were cut back, 6 bases at V and 7 bases at J, with 16 bases in the middle. CDR1 and CDR2 from the germline V gene are SGDLS and YYNGEE. This CDR3 contains 13 residues. The table lists this clone with a count of one. Its target is not known. Assay used: immunoSEQ multiplex PCR; TCRdb lists only in-frame clones, some missing. This sample has about 120,000 clones, with 86% found just once. General study points: Unmutated regions of variants are reportedly targeted by nearly half of spike-specific TCRs. The study found Spike-specific TCR breadth and depth rose after two AZD1222 doses. Donors were mostly white British, more females; clonal diversity possibly underestimated.

This TCR came from an adult in good health. The genes are TRBV9 and TRBJ1-2; a possible D gene is TRBD1 (5 bases). Sequences were derived from peripheral blood, sampled on day 0 of AZD1222 vaccination. In DNA form, the CDR3 reads TGTGCCAGCACCAGGGACCTTTCGGGTGGCTACACCTTC. Protein product: CASTRDLSGGYTF.